This T cell receptor beta chain was captured by sequencing in a study of cytomegalovirus exposure and HLA in healthy donors. Study conclusions and caveats: Cytomegalovirus association was assigned to around 150 TCR beta chains. The productive fraction for most TCR beta V segments was about 87% or about 30% in an earlier analysis. Further analysis, carried out later, found HLA-associated TCR beta chains more clonally expanded than equally common other chains. When analyzed later, a missense DCLRE1C variant was found to be linked to TCR beta V- and J-gene trimming.

Worth noting for this clone: Its specificity is not known.

In the PCR, 60 Vbeta and 13 Jbeta primers were used. Only in-frame clones appear in the TCRdb table, and some are missing; sequencing was by immunoSEQ multiplex PCR. The data show around 64,000 clones, roughly 69% seen once. The receptor's source is a woman in her forties or fifties in good health and CMV-seronegative. Sequencing was done on a sample of PBMCs.

The CDR3 loop is CASSPPTASNQPQHF. CDR3 DNA sequence: TGTGCCAGCTCACCACCGACAGCTAGCAATCAGCCCCAGCATTTT. This chain uses TRBV18 with TRBJ1-5, with TRBD1 as a possible D gene (5 bases). V lost 0 bases, J lost 0 bases, and 6 bases lay in between. The germline V gene has CDR1 KGHSH and CDR2 LQKENI. CDR3 length equals 15 residues. Supplemented by reference TRBV18 and TRBJ1-5, the full variable domain reads NAGVMQNPRHLVRRRGQEARLRCSPMKGHSHVYWYRQLPEEGLKFMVYLQKENIIDESGMPKERFSAEFPKEGPSILRIQQVVRGDSAAYFCASSPPTASNQPQHFGDGTRLSIL.